This T cell receptor beta chain derives from a study of TIL therapy for anti-PD-1-resistant metastatic lung cancer. Looking at the study overall: Patients then received nivolumab; progressors got lymphodepletion, TIL and IL-2. Median patient age was about 50, ranging about 38-80 years.

CDR3 length: 19 amino acids. Germline CDR1 LNHDA, CDR2 SQIVND (reference sequence). V shed 5 bases and J 1 base; nucleotides not matched to a gene: 18. The immunoSEQ assay was v3. Only in-frame clones appear in the TCRdb table, and some are missing; sequencing was by immunoSEQ multiplex PCR. This table holds tens of thousands of clones, under 75% found once. As for time point: pre-treatment sample, taken before nivolumab and TIL therapy. The rearrangement uses TRBV19 and TRBJ1-1, with 8 positions matching TRBD1. This sequence originates from a person aged 25-85 years with non-small cell lung cancer. The specimen comprised blood, sampled at baseline. The chain's CDR3 is CASSFQLFSGGRGNTEAFF. CDR3 nucleotide sequence: TGTGCCAGTAGTTTCCAACTCTTTTCAGGGGGCCGAGGGAACACTGAAGCTTTCTTT.